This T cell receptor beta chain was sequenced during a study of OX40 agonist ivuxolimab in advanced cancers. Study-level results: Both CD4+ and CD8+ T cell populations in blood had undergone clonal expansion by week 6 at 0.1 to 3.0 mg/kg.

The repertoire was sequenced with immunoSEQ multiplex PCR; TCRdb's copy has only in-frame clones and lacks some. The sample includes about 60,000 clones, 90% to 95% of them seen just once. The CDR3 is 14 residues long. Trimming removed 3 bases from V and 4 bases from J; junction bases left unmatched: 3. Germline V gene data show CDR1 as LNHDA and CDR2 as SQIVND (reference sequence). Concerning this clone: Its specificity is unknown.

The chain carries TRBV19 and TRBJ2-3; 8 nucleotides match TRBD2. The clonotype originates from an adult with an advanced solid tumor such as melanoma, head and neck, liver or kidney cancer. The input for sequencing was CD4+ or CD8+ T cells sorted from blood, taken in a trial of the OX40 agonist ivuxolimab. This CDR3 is CASSIGGVPDTQYF. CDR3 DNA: TGTGCCAGTAGTATCGGGGGGGTCCCAGATACGCAGTATTTT. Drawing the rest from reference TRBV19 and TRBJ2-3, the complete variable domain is DGGITQSPKYLFRKEGQNVTLSCEQNLNHDAMYWYRQDPGQGLRLIYYSQIVNDFQKGDIAEGYSVSREKKESFPLTVTSAQKNPTAFYLCASSIGGVPDTQYFGPGTRLTVL.